One sample yielded the 29 T cell receptor beta chains listed below, sequenced in a study of neurological immune-mediated disorders. Via MiXCR, TCRdb re-called the 5' RACE reads, giving one row per CDR3 protein. The table has about 35,000 distinct CDR3 sequences, roughly 3.8% seen once. The specimen was PBMCs. The receptors were gathered from a man under 40 with multiple sclerosis.

This clonotype was counted ten times or more. The chain uses TRBV20-1 and TRBJ1-1; D is undetermined. Trimming removed 3 bases from V and 5 bases from J, with 10 bases in between. The germline gives CDR1 DFQATT, CDR2 SNEGSKA (reference sequence). The CDR3 runs to 12 residues. The CDR3 DNA follows: TGCAGTGCTAGTACGGGCAGGACTGAAGCTTTCTTT. It encodes CSASTGRTEAFF.

Relative to its sample, this clonotype is medium-sized. V and J are TRBV27 and TRBJ1-2, with 8 bases identical to TRBD1. With 4 bases clipped from V and 1 base from J, the junction kept 5 bases outside the gene matches. The length of the CDR3 is 15 residues. CDR1 and CDR2 (germline): MNHEY, SMNVEV (reference sequence). The CDR3 bases are TGTGCCAGCAGTTCCAGGGGGCGCGGTAACTATGGCTACACCTTC. Amino acid sequence: CASSSRGRGNYGYTF.

Ten or more counts support this clonotype. The chain has TRBV5-1 and TRBJ1-1; D is unclear. This CDR3 is 13 amino acids long. The V and J ends lost 4 bases and 4 bases respectively, with 11 bases between them. Germline CDR1 SGHRS, CDR2 YFSETQ. The CDR3, as DNA: TGCGCCAGCAGCGTGTTGGGTGGCACTGAAGCTTTCTTT. Translation: CASSVLGGTEAFF.

By sample fraction, this clonotype is medium-sized. The V and J genes are TRBV10-3 and TRBJ2-2; unclear D gene. Germline loops: CDR1 ENHRY, CDR2 SYGVKD. This CDR3 spans 14 amino acids. Trimming cost V 4 bases and J 2 bases, with 8 bases left between them. CDR3 loop: CAISGNQNTGELFF. DNA of the CDR3: TGTGCCATCAGTGGTAATCAAAACACCGGGGAGCTGTTTTTT.

This clonotype was observed many times. The chain couples TRBV7-2 to TRBJ1-5; D gene uncertain. This CDR3 spans 13 amino acids. V was pared by 4 bases and J by 5 bases, with 9 bases between. Germline assignment: CDR1 SGHTA and CDR2 FQGNSA. CDR3 DNA: TGTGCCAGCAGCTCCCTTCCCTATCAGCCCCAGCATTTT. It specifies CASSSLPYQPQHF.

Comment on this clonotype: This may arise from a read error, as a much more abundant clone is one base away. The V and J genes are TRBV10-2 and TRBJ2-7; 7 bases agree with TRBD1. This CDR3 is 15 amino acids long. Germline V CDR1 and CDR2: WSHSY, SAAADI. The CDR3 DNA sequence: TGCGTCAGCACCCCGGGCAGGGGGTCTTCCTACGAGCAGTACTTC. Translation gives CVSTPGRGSSYEQYF.

This clonotype showed up many times. The rearrangement links TRBV20-1 to TRBJ2-7; 7 bases are shared with TRBD2. Per the germline V gene, CDR1 is DFQATT and CDR2 is SNEGSKA (reference sequence). There are 16 residues in the CDR3. V was clipped by 0 bases and J by 3 bases; unmatched bases: 11. This chain's CDR3 is CSARDINRGGVYEQYF. The CDR3 region has the DNA TGCAGTGCTAGAGATATCAATAGGGGAGGGGTCTACGAGCAGTACTTC.

This clonotype was seen at least ten times. The chain employs TRBV29-1 and TRBJ1-2, with D hard to call. This CDR3 contains 11 residues. The ends were cut back, 1 base at V and 7 bases at J, with 7 bases in the middle. Germline CDR1 is SQVTM and CDR2 is ANQGSEA. As DNA, the CDR3 is TGCAGCGTTGAAGTCTTTACTGGCTACACCTTC. Translation gives CSVEVFTGYTF.

This clonotype was found many times. The V and J genes are TRBV6-5 and TRBJ2-7, with 9 bases fitting TRBD1. Germline V lookup: CDR1 MNHEY, CDR2 SVGAGI. The CDR3 sequence is 16 residues long. The J segment lost 1 base and the V segment lost 4 bases, leaving 8 bases of the junction unmatched. CDR3 in amino acids: CASSSPGTGRSYEQYF. The CDR3 DNA reads TGTGCCAGCAGTTCCCCGGGGACAGGGAGGTCCTACGAGCAGTACTTC.

This clonotype has at least ten counts. The genes are TRBV10-2 and TRBJ1-4, with a weak D call TRBD1 (5 bases). The V gene's germline CDR1 is WSHSY and CDR2 SAAADI. This CDR3 is built from 16 residues. V was cut by 2 bases and J by 5 bases, with 15 bases left in between. In nucleotides, the CDR3 is TGCGCCAGCAGTGAGCATCTGGGGGTACCCAATGAAAAACTGTTTTTT. As protein: CASSEHLGVPNEKLFF.

This clonotype was counted at least ten times. The rearrangement links TRBV20-1 to TRBJ1-2; D not resolved. Germline V gives CDR1 DFQATT, CDR2 SNEGSKA (reference sequence). Deletions cut 6 bases from V and 4 bases from J, with 15 bases between. The CDR3 sequence is 13 residues long. The CDR3 reads CSAPPVGPYGYTF. In DNA, the CDR3 is TGCAGTGCCCCCCCCGTGGGTCCCTATGGCTACACCTTC.

Note on this clonotype: The conserved phenylalanine or tryptophan normally closing the CDR3 is absent here, so this likely arose from a read error. This rearrangement joins TRBV10-2 to TRBJ1-4; 7 nucleotides line up with TRBD1. V lost 3 bases, J lost 6 bases, and 4 bases stayed unmatched. The germline CDR1 and CDR2 sequences are WSHSY and SAAADI. CDR3 size: 14 residues. For the CDR3, the DNA is TGCGCCAGCAGTGATCAGGGGGTGGATGAAAAACTGTTTATT. Translating it yields CASSDQGVDEKLFI.

This clonotype was recorded at least ten times. This chain joins TRBV4-3 and TRBJ2-1, with D maybe TRBD1 (5 bases). Trimming cost V 1 base and J 6 bases, with 10 bases left between them. Germline-derived CDR1 and CDR2 are LGHNA and YSLEER. The CDR3 is 14 residues long. The CDR3 is CASSQGGFGNEQFF. The CDR3, as DNA: TGCGCCAGCAGCCAAGGGGGCTTCGGCAATGAGCAGTTCTTC.

The sample holds many counts of this clonotype. The J gene is TRBJ2-2, the V gene TRBV18; D gene unclear. The germline V and J ends were trimmed by 6 bases and 0 bases, with 2 bases remaining between them. Germline V CDR1 and CDR2: KGHSH, LQKENI. This CDR3 has 12 amino acids. CDR3 DNA: TGTGCCAGCTCGGCGAACACCGGGGAGCTGTTTTTT. Protein: CASSANTGELFF.

At least ten counts were recorded for this clonotype. The V gene is TRBV4-3, the J gene TRBJ1-3, with 11 bases aligning to TRBD1. J gave up 7 bases and V 0 bases, and 8 bases lay outside the gene matches. This CDR3 region has 17 residues. The germline gives CDR1 LGHNA, CDR2 YSLEER. CDR3 amino acids: CASSQDPPGTGGNTIYF. The CDR3 DNA reads TGCGCCAGCAGCCAAGATCCCCCCGGGACAGGGGGTAACACCATATATTTT.

This clonotype is medium-sized. The V gene is TRBV20-1, the J gene TRBJ1-2; D is undetermined. This CDR3 has 17 amino acids. Germline-derived CDR1 and CDR2 are DFQATT and SNEGSKA (reference sequence). The V and J ends lost 5 bases and 8 bases respectively, with 30 bases between them. This CDR3 is CSALSDAGRALLIGYTF. The CDR3 DNA sequence: TGCAGTGCTCTCTCAGATGCGGGCCGGGCGCTTCTTATCGGCTACACCTTC.

Comments on this clonotype: A read error may account for a junction end that differs from germline. The chain carries TRBV5-1 and TRBJ1-5; 8 positions match TRBD1. The CDR3 consists of 15 residues. Germline V lookup: CDR1 SGHRS, CDR2 YFSETQ. This CDR3 reads CASSQGAGGNQPQNF. CDR3 bases: TGCGCCAGCAGCCAGGGAGCAGGGGGCAATCAGCCCCAGAATTTT.

This clonotype was picked up many times. One end of the junction does not line up with germline, which may come from a read error. This chain uses TRBV5-1 with TRBJ2-2; 10 bases are a match to TRBD2. Germline lookup yields CDR1 SGHRS and CDR2 YFSETQ. The CDR3 covers 18 residues. The CDR3, as DNA: TGCGCCAGCAACTTGTTGTCTAGCGGGGGCCCTAACACCGGGGAGCTGTTTTTT. Translating it yields CASNLLSSGGPNTGELFF.

The chain joins TRBV29-1 to TRBJ1-1, with D perhaps matching TRBD1 (5 bases). Per the germline V gene, CDR1 is SQVTM and CDR2 is ANQGSEA. Deletions cut 1 base from V and 3 bases from J, with 9 bases between. The CDR3 runs 13 residues. Here the CDR3 reads CSVEAGSYTEAFF. CDR3 DNA: TGCAGCGTTGAAGCAGGGTCGTACACTGAAGCTTTCTTT.

This clonotype was seen ten or more times. The chain recombines TRBV5-1 with TRBJ1-2; 7 bases are shared with TRBD1. V was pared by 5 bases and J by 2 bases, with 6 bases of the junction left unmatched. Germline CDR1 reads SGHRS; CDR2 reads YFSETQ. The CDR3 is made up of 14 amino acids. The CDR3 coding sequence is TGCGCCAGCAGACCGTCGACAGGGAACTATGGCTACACCTTC. As protein: CASRPSTGNYGYTF.

V gene TRBV9 combines with J gene TRBJ2-2, with 7 nucleotides matching TRBD2. CDR1 and CDR2 (germline): SGDLS, YYNGEE. This CDR3 region has 15 residues. V dropped 4 bases and J dropped 3; count of bases not matched to a gene: 6. The CDR3 spells CASSPRGVHTGELFF. The CDR3 DNA reads TGTGCCAGCAGCCCACGGGGGGTTCACACCGGGGAGCTGTTTTTT.

To note about this clonotype: A junction end diverges from the germline sequence, so it may reflect a read error. This sequence joins TRBV3-1 and TRBJ1-5; D is ambiguous. CDR3 length: 15 amino acids. The germline V gene has CDR1 LGHDT and CDR2 YNNKEL (reference sequence). DNA of the CDR3: TGTGCCAGCAGCCAAGGGTCCTGGGCCCAGCAGCCCCAGAATTTT. Translating gives CASSQGSWAQQPQNF.

This clonotype was recorded at least ten times. The chain links TRBV5-1 to TRBJ1-1; 7 nucleotides match TRBD1. CDR1 and CDR2 from the germline V gene are SGHRS and YFSETQ. Trimming cost V 0 bases and J 5 bases; bases outside gene matches: 4. CDR3 size: 14 residues. CDR3 bases: TGCGCCAGCAGCTTGGCAGGGGGAAGGACTGAAGCTTTCTTT. Its protein is CASSLAGGRTEAFF.

This clonotype occurred a few times. The junction does not match germline at one end; this may be a read error. The rearrangement links TRBV20-1 to TRBJ1-6; D unclear. From germline, CDR1 is DFQATT and CDR2 SNEGSKA (reference sequence). CDR3 size: 11 residues. CDR3 nucleotide sequence: TGCAGTGCTAGAGTGGTTTCACCCCTCAACTTT. It translates to CSARVVSPLNF.

The sample holds many counts of this clonotype. The chain has TRBV20-1 and TRBJ1-5, with D maybe TRBD1 (6 bases). The CDR3 consists of 15 residues. Germline V lookup: CDR1 DFQATT, CDR2 SNEGSKA (reference sequence). Trimming removed 3 bases at V and 2 bases at J, with 14 bases between. Here the CDR3 DNA reads TGCAGTGCTAGGGGAGGACAGTTCGGCAATCAGCCCCAGCATTTT. Encoded protein: CSARGGQFGNQPQHF.

The V and J genes are TRBV20-1 and TRBJ2-7, with 9 nucleotides matching TRBD1. Per germline, CDR1 DFQATT and CDR2 SNEGSKA (reference sequence). CDR3 size: 11 residues. The ends lost 5 bases at V and 12 bases at J; junction bases unmatched: 8. CDR3 bases: TGCAGTGCTTACGGACAGGGGATTACGTACTTC. Translating gives CSAYGQGITYF.

This clonotype came up a few times. The V gene is TRBV12-3 or TRBV12-4, the J gene TRBJ1-6, with TRBD1 matching over 9 bases. The CDR3 consists of 15 residues. V lost 6 bases and J lost 14; bases outside the gene matches: 14. CDR3 protein: CASRKGQGIIGSLHF. The CDR3 region has the DNA TGTGCCAGCAGAAAAGGACAGGGGATCATCGGGTCCCTCCACTTT.

The sample holds many counts of this clonotype. The gene calls are TRBV20-1 and TRBJ1-6, with 9 bases matching TRBD1. This CDR3 spans 16 amino acids. Germline CDR1 DFQATT, CDR2 SNEGSKA (reference sequence). V was clipped by 0 bases and J by 10 bases; unmatched bases: 10. The CDR3, as DNA: TGCAGTGCTAGAGATCTATTGGGGACAGGGTGGTCACCCCTCCACTTT. It translates to CSARDLLGTGWSPLHF.

The table lists this clonotype with many counts. The J gene is TRBJ2-7, the V gene TRBV9; D may match TRBD1 or TRBD2 (5 bases each). The CDR3 sequence is 12 residues long. Germline values: CDR1 SGDLS, CDR2 YYNGEE. V lost 4 bases and J lost 5, with 10 bases in between. CDR3 coding DNA: TGTGCCAGCAGCCCACGGGGCGACGAGCAGTACTTC. Its protein product is CASSPRGDEQYF.